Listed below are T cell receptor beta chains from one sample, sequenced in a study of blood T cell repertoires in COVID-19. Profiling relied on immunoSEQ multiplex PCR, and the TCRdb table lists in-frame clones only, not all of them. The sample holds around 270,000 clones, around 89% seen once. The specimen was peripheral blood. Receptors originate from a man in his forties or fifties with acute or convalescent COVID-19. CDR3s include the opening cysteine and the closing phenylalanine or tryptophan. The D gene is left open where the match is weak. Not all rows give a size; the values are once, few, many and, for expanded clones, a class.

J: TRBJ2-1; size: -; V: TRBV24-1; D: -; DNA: TGTGCCACCAGGGGAGCGGGCTACAATGAGCAGTTCTTC; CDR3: CATRGAGYNEQFF
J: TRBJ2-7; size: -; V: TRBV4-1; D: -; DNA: TGCGCCAGCAGCCAAGTGGAAGGGGATGAGCAGTACTTC; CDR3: CASSQVEGDEQYF
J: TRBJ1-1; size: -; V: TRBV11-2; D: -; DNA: TGTGCCAGCAGCCGCAACGTGGGGGGCACTGAAGCTTTCTTT; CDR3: CASSRNVGGTEAFF
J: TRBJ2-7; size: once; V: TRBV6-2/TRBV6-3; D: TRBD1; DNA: TGTGCCAGCAGTTACTTCCCCCCTCGGGACAGCGGCCCCTACGAGCAGTACTTC; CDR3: CASSYFPPRDSGPYEQYF
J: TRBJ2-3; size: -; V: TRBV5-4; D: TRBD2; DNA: TGTGCCAGCACCGGGAGGGGAGGCACGCAGTATTTT; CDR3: CASTGRGGTQYF
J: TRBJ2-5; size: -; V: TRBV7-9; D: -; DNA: TGTGCCAGCAGCCCCGGGATACCTGGGGAGACCCAGTACTTC; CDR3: CASSPGIPGETQYF
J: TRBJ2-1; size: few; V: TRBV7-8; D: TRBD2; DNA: TGTGCCAGCAGCTTAGCGGCGGGACTAGGGATCTGGGGTGAGCAGTTCTTC; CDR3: CASSLAAGLGIWGEQFF
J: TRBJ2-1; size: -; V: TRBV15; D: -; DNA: TGTGCCACCAGCCAATTTTTCTACAATGAGCAGTTCTTC; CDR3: CATSQFFYNEQFF
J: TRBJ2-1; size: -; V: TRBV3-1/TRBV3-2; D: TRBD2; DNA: TGTGCCAGCGGACTAGCGGGGAGTCAGTTCTTC; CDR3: CASGLAGSQFF
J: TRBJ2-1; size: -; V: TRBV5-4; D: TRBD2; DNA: TGTGCCAGCAGCCCGGGGGGGGCATCCTACAATGAGCAGTTCTTC; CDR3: CASSPGGASYNEQFF
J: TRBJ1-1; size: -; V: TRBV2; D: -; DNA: TGTGCCAGCAGTGAAGGGAGAAACTCTGAAGCTTTCTTT; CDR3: CASSEGRNSEAFF
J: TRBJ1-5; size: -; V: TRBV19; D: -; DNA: TGTGCCAGTAGTATAAGCGGCGCAGGGGTACGCAATCAGCCCCAGCATTTT; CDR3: CASSISGAGVRNQPQHF
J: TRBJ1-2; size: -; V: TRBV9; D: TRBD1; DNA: TGTGCCAGCAGCCTCTCCCCCCGGGACAGGGGGCCATATGGCTACACCTTC; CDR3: CASSLSPRDRGPYGYTF
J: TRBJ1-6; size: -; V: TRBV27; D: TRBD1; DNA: TGTGCCAGCAGTCCGGGGACAGGGGGAAATTCACCCCTCCACTTT; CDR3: CASSPGTGGNSPLHF
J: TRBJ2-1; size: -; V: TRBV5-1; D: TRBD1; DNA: TGCGCCAGCAGCTTGGGGGACAGATACAATGAGCAGTTCTTC; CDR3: CASSLGDRYNEQFF
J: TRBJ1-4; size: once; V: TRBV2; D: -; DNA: TGTGCCAGCACCCAGGCGAGAGAAAAACTGTTTTTT; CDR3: CASTQAREKLFF
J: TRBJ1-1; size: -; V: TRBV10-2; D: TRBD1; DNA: TGCGCCAGCAGGCGGGACAGGGCGGTGAACACTGAAGCTTTCTTT; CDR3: CASRRDRAVNTEAFF
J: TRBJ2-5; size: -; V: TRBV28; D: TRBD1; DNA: TGTGCCAGCAGATCCGGGACAGTACAAGAGACCCAGTACTTC; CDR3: CASRSGTVQETQYF
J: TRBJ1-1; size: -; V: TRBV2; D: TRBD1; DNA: TGTGCCAGCAGGGGACCATATGACAGGGGGCGAGATGCGAACACTGAAGCTTTCTTT; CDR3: CASRGPYDRGRDANTEAFF
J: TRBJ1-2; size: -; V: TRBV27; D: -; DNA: TGTGCCACCGGGGATAGATATGGCTACACCTTC; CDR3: CATGDRYGYTF
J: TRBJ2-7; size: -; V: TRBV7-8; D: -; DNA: TGTGCCAGCAGCTTAAATCGTCCCTACGAGCAGTACTTC; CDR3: CASSLNRPYEQYF
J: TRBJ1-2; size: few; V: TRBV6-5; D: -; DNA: TGTGCCGTACAGGGTAACTATGGCTACACCTTC; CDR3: CAVQGNYGYTF
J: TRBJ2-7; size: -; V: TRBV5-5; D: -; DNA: TGTGCCAGCAGTTCCCGGACAGTTGCCTCCTACGAGCAGTACTTC; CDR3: CASSSRTVASYEQYF